The rows below give T cell receptor beta chains drawn from one sample of a study of T-cell reconstitution after alpha-beta-depleted transplantation in children. MiXCR, run by TCRdb on the PCR reads, gives a single entry per CDR3 protein. The sample has a few hundred thousand distinct CDR3 sequences; 10% to 15% are singletons. Sequences were derived from PBMCs, mostly from graft donor cells, sampled 360 days after TCRalphabeta/CD19-depleted stem cell transplant. Receptor source: a male patient between 10 and 17 years old who had a stem cell transplant for acute myeloid leukemia, so the T cells may come from the graft donor. Both conserved end residues are part of each CDR3. The D gene is left open where the match is weak. Not all rows give a size; the values are once, few, many and, for expanded clones, a class.

>-|TRBD1|TRBV28|TRBJ1-2
CASSSPRGPWYGYTF
TGTGCCAGCAGTTCCCCCAGGGGGCCATGGTATGGCTACACCTTC
>few|-|TRBV29-1|TRBJ2-3
CSVEIGTDTQYF
TGCAGCGTTGAAATTGGCACAGATACGCAGTATTTT
>many|-|TRBV29-1|TRBJ2-7
CSVAVATVYYEQYF
TGCAGCGTCGCCGTCGCGACAGTATACTACGAGCAGTACTTC
>many|TRBD2|TRBV5-4|TRBJ2-1
CASSLMRGARNEQFF
TGTGCCAGCAGCTTGATGCGGGGGGCGCGAAATGAGCAGTTCTTC
>-|-|TRBV28|TRBJ1-3
CASSFYRSRGNTIYF
TGTGCCAGCAGTTTCTACAGGTCGAGGGGAAACACCATATATTTT
>-|-|TRBV24-1|TRBJ1-1
CATSGLRDTEAFF
TGTGCCACCAGTGGCCTCAGGGACACTGAAGCTTTCTTT
>-|-|TRBV12-3/TRBV12-4|TRBJ1-3
CASSFITQGNTIYF
TGTGCCAGCAGTTTCATTACCCAGGGAAACACCATATATTTT
>many|-|TRBV24-1|TRBJ2-7
CATSDCKGLLSYEQYF
TGTGCCACCAGTGATTGTAAGGGACTTCTATCCTACGAGCAGTACTTC
>-|-|TRBV20-1|TRBJ2-7
CSASGPGYEQYF
TGCAGTGCTTCGGGACCCGGCTACGAGCAGTACTTC
>many|TRBD2|TRBV12-3/TRBV12-4|TRBJ2-2
CASTMTSGIPTGELFF
TGTGCCAGCACCATGACTAGCGGGATCCCTACCGGGGAGCTGTTTTTT
>many|-|TRBV10-3|TRBJ1-5
CAISDSGGHQPQHF
TGTGCCATCAGTGATTCCGGGGGTCATCAGCCCCAGCATTTT
>-|-|TRBV15|TRBJ2-2
CATSRDFIGELFF
TGTGCCACCAGCAGAGATTTCATAGGGGAGCTGTTTTTT
>few|TRBD2|TRBV6-5|TRBJ2-3
CASSYSKTSGFTDTQYF
TGTGCCAGCAGTTACTCGAAAACTAGCGGGTTCACAGATACGCAGTATTTT
>-|TRBD1|TRBV28|TRBJ1-2
CASTFPAGGKGGYTF
TGTGCCAGCACTTTTCCAGCAGGGGGTAAGGGCGGCTACACCTTC
>few|TRBD2|TRBV18|TRBJ2-7
CASHPGLGNYEQYF
TGTGCCAGCCATCCGGGACTAGGGAACTACGAGCAGTACTTC
>few|-|TRBV15|TRBJ2-5
CATSRPLVEETQYF
TGTGCCACCAGCAGACCCTTAGTGGAAGAGACCCAGTACTTC
>-|TRBD1|TRBV6-1|TRBJ2-7
CASRQGQGTYEQYF
TGTGCCAGCAGACAAGGACAGGGTACCTACGAGCAGTACTTC
>many|TRBD2|TRBV20-1|TRBJ2-7
CSARYLAGVREEQYF
TGCAGTGCTAGGTACCTAGCGGGAGTGAGGGAAGAGCAGTACTTC
>many|-|TRBV27|TRBJ2-5
CASSLYGRQETQYF
TGTGCCAGCAGTTTATACGGCAGGCAAGAGACCCAGTACTTC
>few|TRBD1|TRBV7-8|TRBJ2-1
CASKYARQGFPYNEQFF
TGTGCCAGCAAATACGCCCGACAGGGATTCCCATACAATGAGCAGTTCTTC
>-|TRBD1|TRBV10-3|TRBJ2-6
CAISAKTGDSSGANVLTF
TGTGCCATCAGTGCTAAGACAGGGGATAGCTCTGGGGCCAACGTCCTGACTTTC
>many|-|TRBV7-2|TRBJ2-5
CASSPTKGVETQYF
TGTGCCAGCAGCCCTACAAAGGGAGTGGAGACCCAGTACTTC
>-|TRBD1|TRBV5-5|TRBJ2-5
CASSLRTGPETQYF
TGTGCCAGCAGCTTGAGGACAGGGCCAGAGACCCAGTACTTC
>few|-|TRBV6-5|TRBJ1-2
CASSYGRRGGPYRSYGYTF
TGTGCCAGCAGTTACGGCCGTCGAGGGGGGCCCTATAGATCCTATGGCTACACCTTC
>few|TRBD2|TRBV5-1|TRBJ2-3
CASSSDPGLATDTQYF
TGCGCCAGCAGCTCCGACCCGGGACTAGCCACAGATACGCAGTATTTT
>few|TRBD2|TRBV4-3|TRBJ2-7
CASSQLAGGLSYEQYF
TGCGCCAGCAGCCAGTTAGCGGGAGGGCTTTCCTACGAGCAGTACTTC
>-|TRBD1|TRBV11-2|TRBJ2-3
CASSLGPVGPWDREDTDTQYF
TGTGCCAGCAGCTTAGGCCCGGTCGGTCCCTGGGACAGGGAGGACACAGATACGCAGTATTTT
>few|-|TRBV20-1|TRBJ2-2
CSAEGHEMNTGELFF
TGCAGTGCTGAGGGACACGAAATGAACACCGGGGAGCTGTTTTTT
>many|-|TRBV10-3|TRBJ2-2
CAISEGRNWSGELFF
TGTGCCATCAGTGAGGGCAGAAACTGGTCCGGGGAGCTGTTTTTT
>-|TRBD2|TRBV7-2|TRBJ2-2
CASSFLSGRAGELFF
TGTGCCAGCAGCTTCCTTAGCGGGAGAGCCGGGGAGCTGTTTTTT
>few|-|TRBV6-5|TRBJ2-1
CASSYSGGEQFF
TGTGCCAGCAGTTACTCTGGGGGAGAGCAGTTCTTC
>-|TRBD2|TRBV7-2|TRBJ2-7
CASSLGTSSPFWEQYF
TGTGCCAGCAGCTTAGGGACTAGCAGTCCTTTCTGGGAGCAGTACTTC
>few|TRBD2|TRBV20-1|TRBJ2-3
CSGTSGRAITDTQYF
TGCAGTGGTACGAGCGGGAGGGCCATCACAGATACGCAGTATTTT
>-|-|TRBV5-8|TRBJ2-7
CASSSAPLVYEQYF
TGTGCCAGCAGCTCCGCCCCCTTGGTCTACGAGCAGTACTTC
>many|-|TRBV12-3/TRBV12-4|TRBJ2-5
CASSTGTDAFETQYF
TGTGCCAGCAGTACCGGGACGGATGCGTTCGAGACCCAGTACTTC
>many|TRBD2|TRBV28|TRBJ2-7
CAYGLAGTNEQYF
TGTGCCTATGGGCTAGCGGGAACCAACGAGCAGTACTTC
>few|-|TRBV5-1|TRBJ2-3
CASSAVGLGGPDTQYF
TGCGCCAGCAGCGCCGTGGGGCTGGGTGGGCCAGATACGCAGTATTTT
>few|TRBD2|TRBV25-1|TRBJ2-3
CAPGLAENTDTQYF
TGTGCCCCCGGACTAGCGGAAAACACAGATACGCAGTATTTT
>many|TRBD2|TRBV5-1|TRBJ2-5
CASSPPRLAGDGETQYF
TGCGCCAGCAGCCCCCCGCGGCTAGCGGGAGATGGAGAGACCCAGTACTTC
>many|TRBD2|TRBV5-1|TRBJ2-3
CASSSGLTRTDTQYF
TGCGCCAGCAGCTCGGGACTAACCCGCACAGATACGCAGTATTTT
>-|TRBD2|TRBV11-2|TRBJ2-3
CASSLGWTSGRFEDTQYF
TGTGCCAGCAGCTTGGGGTGGACTAGCGGGAGATTCGAGGATACGCAGTATTTT
>many|-|TRBV2|TRBJ2-5
CASSALHPGVVQETQYF
TGTGCCAGCAGTGCCCTTCACCCAGGGGTCGTCCAAGAGACCCAGTACTTC
>-|-|TRBV7-9|TRBJ1-2
CASSRGGPNYGYTF
TGTGCCAGCAGCAGGGGTGGGCCTAACTATGGCTACACCTTC
>few|-|TRBV29-1|TRBJ1-1
CSVGQGVSTEAFF
TGCAGCGTTGGCCAGGGAGTGAGCACTGAAGCTTTCTTT
>few|TRBD1|TRBV2|TRBJ2-6
CASSEVGQTSGANVLTF
TGTGCCAGCAGTGAAGTGGGACAGACCTCTGGGGCCAACGTCCTGACTTTC
>few|TRBD2|TRBV7-9|TRBJ2-7
CASSPPAKREPYEQYF
TGTGCCAGCAGCCCCCCGGCCAAGCGGGAACCCTACGAGCAGTACTTC
>many|-|TRBV29-1|TRBJ2-7
CSVTTRSSYEQYF
TGCAGCGTAACGACAAGAAGCTCCTACGAGCAGTACTTC
>-|TRBD2|TRBV5-4|TRBJ2-5
CASSLVGQELAGALGKTQYF
TGTGCCAGCAGCTTGGTGGGACAGGAACTAGCGGGAGCTTTGGGAAAGACCCAGTACTTC
>few|-|TRBV19|TRBJ2-3
CASSILGGSSSTDTQYF
TGTGCCAGTAGTATCTTGGGGGGATCTTCTAGCACAGATACGCAGTATTTT
>few|-|TRBV6-1|TRBJ1-6
CASRTRGGDSPLHF
TGTGCCAGCAGGACCAGGGGTGGGGATTCACCCCTCCACTTT
>many|-|TRBV10-3|TRBJ2-7
CAISDLYRDEQYF
TGTGCCATCAGTGACCTCTACCGGGACGAGCAGTACTTC
>few|-|TRBV29-1|TRBJ2-1
CSVEERGTYNEQFF
TGCAGCGTTGAAGAAAGGGGGACCTACAATGAGCAGTTCTTC
>once|-|TRBV28|TRBJ1-1
CASRRRATEAFF
TGTGCCTCCCGGAGGAGGGCCACTGAAGCTTTCTTT
>-|-|TRBV12-5|TRBJ2-7
CASAPTGIHEQYF
TGTGCTAGTGCCCCCACAGGGATCCACGAGCAGTACTTC
>-|-|TRBV28|TRBJ2-2
CASSLRALNTGELFF
TGTGCCAGCAGTCTCCGGGCCTTGAACACCGGGGAGCTGTTTTTT
>few|-|TRBV5-6|TRBJ2-1
CASSWGLGGNINEQFF
TGTGCCAGCAGCTGGGGGCTTGGGGGGAATATAAATGAGCAGTTCTTC